The next 3 T cell receptor beta chains were all read from a single sample in a study of cytomegalovirus exposure and HLA in healthy donors. Primers: 60 Vbeta forward and 13 Jbeta reverse. Produced via immunoSEQ multiplex PCR; TCRdb's table is partial and in-frame only. The table includes around 220,000 clones, 70% to 80% detected once. Sequencing input: PBMCs. The origin of the receptors is a man in his forties in good health and CMV-seronegative.

Concerning this clone: The junction and the germline gene differ at one end; a read error may be behind it. V usage is TRBV6-1 and J usage is TRBJ1-5; weak D call: TRBD1 (5 bases). The CDR3 contains 14 residues. Germline lookup yields CDR1 MNHNS and CDR2 SASEGT. The CDR3 nucleotides are TGTGCCATCAGTGACGGCAGCGGGGGAGGGCCCCAGCATTTT. Protein: CAISDGSGGGPQHF.

This chain uses TRBV28 with TRBJ1-5, with a possible D match to TRBD1 (6 bases). V was clipped by 7 bases and J by 7 bases, with 17 bases between them. Germline loops: CDR1 MDHEN, CDR2 SYDVKM. This CDR3 contains 14 residues. CDR3 DNA sequence: TGTGCCAGCAATGGGGGAGGGGGGCTCCAGCCCCAGCATTTT. Translation gives CASNGGGGLQPQHF.

This clone was detected a few times. The J gene is TRBJ2-5, the V gene TRBV19; the match to TRBD2 covers 7 bases. CDR1 is LNHDA and CDR2 is SQIVND in the germline V gene (reference sequence). V trimming: 1 base; J trimming: 7 bases; junction bases outside the gene matches: 3. CDR3 size: 13 residues. This chain's CDR3 is CASSIGGRGTQYF. CDR3 DNA: TGTGCCAGTAGTATAGGAGGGAGGGGGACCCAGTACTTC.